Below, 13 T cell receptor beta chains from the same sample are listed, as sequenced in a study of control samples from healthy donors and cancer patients. The protocol was immunoSEQ multiplex PCR, while the TCRdb copy is restricted to in-frame clones and leaves out a portion. The data hold 91,000 or so clones, with approximately 91% observed a single time. What was sequenced was blood. The receptors were gathered from a woman younger than 45 in good health.

Comment on this clone: Other DNA sequences in the same sample also yield this CDR3. This chain uses TRBV29-1 with TRBJ2-5, with 8 positions matching TRBD2. Germline CDR1 and CDR2: SQVTM and ANQGSEA. This CDR3 spans 16 amino acids. CDR3 residues: CRGAGGARKSGETQYF. The CDR3 DNA reads TGCCGCGGGGCGGGGGGTGCGAGAAAATCAGGGGAGACCCAGTACTTC. The entire variable domain, with the rest obtained from reference TRBV29-1 and TRBJ2-5, is as follows: SAVISQKPSRDICQRGTSLTIQCQVDSQVTMMFWYRQQPGQSLTLIATANQGSEATYESGFVIDKFPISRPNLTFSTLTVSNMSPEDSSIYLCRGAGGARKSGETQYFGPGTRLLVL.

The chain joins TRBV28 to TRBJ1-5; 10 bases are a match to TRBD1. The CDR3 is made up of 15 amino acids. Germline V lookup: CDR1 MDHEN, CDR2 SYDVKM. After removal of 4 bases from V and 3 bases from J, the junction contained 3 bases not matched to a gene. The CDR3, as DNA: TGTGCCAGCAGTTCGGGACAGGGGAACAATCAGCCCCAGCATTTT. As protein: CASSSGQGNNQPQHF.

The chain employs TRBV14 and TRBJ2-1, with D hard to call. Germline assignment: CDR1 SGHDN and CDR2 FVKESK. The CDR3 runs to 12 residues. Trimming removed 4 bases from V and 6 bases from J, with 7 bases in between. The CDR3 DNA is TGTGCCAGCAGCCCGACACGCAATGAGCAGTTCTTC. It codes for CASSPTRNEQFF. Variable domain in full (rest from reference TRBV14 and TRBJ2-1): EAGVTQFPSHSVIEKGQTVTLRCDPISGHDNLYWYRRVMGKEIKFLLHFVKESKQDESGMPNNRFLAERTGGTYSTLKVQPAELEDSGVYFCASSPTRNEQFFGPGTRLTVL.

The V gene is TRBV5-1, the J gene TRBJ1-2; D is ambiguous. Per the germline V gene, CDR1 is SGHRS and CDR2 is YFSETQ. V was pared by 0 bases and J by 4 bases, with 16 bases between. The CDR3 consists of 16 residues. CDR3 protein: CASSLEFSVGVYGYTF. The CDR3 bases are TGCGCCAGCAGCTTGGAATTCTCGGTCGGGGTCTATGGCTACACCTTC.

This clone was detected only once. The genes are TRBV12-3 or TRBV12-4 and TRBJ2-5, with 7 bases identical to TRBD1. The ends lost 5 bases at V and 4 bases at J; junction bases unmatched: 1. The CDR3 covers 12 residues. CDR3 DNA: TGTGCCAGCAGTGGACAGGTAGAGACCCAGTACTTC. Protein: CASSGQVETQYF.

The chain has TRBV19 and TRBJ1-5; D is unclear. CDR3 length: 15 amino acids. The V gene lost 3 bases and the J gene lost 0 bases, with 9 bases spanning the gap. Looked up from germline, CDR1 is LNHDA and CDR2 is SQIVND (reference sequence). CDR3: CASSIVSYSNQPQHF. In DNA form, the CDR3 reads TGTGCCAGTAGTATTGTAAGTTATAGCAATCAGCCCCAGCATTTT.

CDR3 protein: CASSSGGSGNTIYF. The CDR3 DNA follows: TGCGCCAGCAGCTCTGGAGGGTCTGGAAACACCATATATTTT. This sequence joins TRBV5-1 and TRBJ1-3, with D hard to call. The CDR3 has 14 residues. Trimming took off 3 bases at V and 1 base at J, with 8 bases between the two ends. Germline loops: CDR1 SGHRS, CDR2 YFSETQ.

The J gene is TRBJ1-5, the V gene TRBV19, with a tentative D call TRBD1 (6 bases). Germline V gene sequence: CDR1 LNHDA, CDR2 SQIVND (reference sequence). Trimming cost V 2 bases and J 7 bases, with 18 bases left between them. This CDR3 comprises 16 residues. CDR3: CASSIFGTSKRQPQHF. CDR3 in DNA: TGTGCCAGTAGTATATTCGGGACATCAAAGAGGCAGCCCCAGCATTTT.

V usage is TRBV9 and J usage is TRBJ1-1; unclear D gene. CDR3 length: 13 amino acids. Deletions cut 0 bases from V and 1 base from J, with 4 bases between. Germline V gene lookup returns CDR1 SGDLS and CDR2 YYNGEE. The CDR3 region is CASSVVTNTEAFF. The CDR3 DNA follows: TGTGCCAGCAGCGTAGTTACGAACACTGAAGCTTTCTTT.

The chain combines TRBV6-6 with TRBJ2-7, with D perhaps TRBD1 (6 bases). Germline CDR1 MNHNY, CDR2 SVGAGI (reference sequence). V was cut by 7 bases and J by 1 base, with 17 bases left in between. The CDR3 length is 15 residues. CDR3 DNA sequence: TGTGCCAGCAAAGACACAGGAAGGGGGTCCTACGAGCAGTACTTC. Protein: CASKDTGRGSYEQYF.

The chain joins TRBV27 to TRBJ2-7, with 7 bases identical to TRBD2. V shed 6 bases and J 3 bases; nucleotides not matched to a gene: 11. Germline V gives CDR1 MNHEY, CDR2 SMNVEV (reference sequence). The CDR3 length is 15 residues. The CDR3 protein is CASSRSPERGYEQYF. Written as DNA, the CDR3 is TGTGCCAGCAGCCGCTCCCCCGAGCGGGGCTACGAGCAGTACTTC.

The V and J genes are TRBV5-1 and TRBJ1-1; no firm D call. The CDR3 is 18 residues long. Trimming removed 4 bases from V and 0 bases from J, with 22 bases in between. Germline V gene lookup returns CDR1 SGHRS and CDR2 YFSETQ. CDR3 loop: CASSPAGGRAGLNTEAFF. The CDR3 bases are TGCGCCAGCAGCCCCGCGGGTGGTCGGGCGGGATTGAACACTGAAGCTTTCTTT.

This rearrangement joins TRBV29-1 to TRBJ1-2, with D possibly matching TRBD1 (5 bases). In germline, CDR1 is SQVTM, CDR2 ANQGSEA. V lost 3 bases to trimming and J lost 0 bases, with 11 bases between them. The CDR3 totals 14 residues. The CDR3 loop reads CSVDGTDTNYGYTF. The CDR3 DNA reads as TGCAGCGTTGATGGGACCGATACTAACTATGGCTACACCTTC.